This T cell receptor beta chain was captured by sequencing in a study of post-analysis software for immune sequencing data. Study overall: Relapsing-remitting, secondary progressive and progressive-relapsing multiple sclerosis courses were included. Regarding the study as a whole: Strong same-batch co-clustering of samples appeared with F measure clustering. Patients with multiple sclerosis recorded significantly lower normalized Chao1 diversity than controls, the study found. A handful of TRBV segments were significantly more frequent in patients than in controls. TRBV5-6, TRBV5-1 and TRBV20-1 were among these segments.

Concerning this clonotype itself: Its antigen is as yet unknown.

With 0 bases removed from V and 1 base from J, the gap between germline ends came to 14 bases. The CDR3 extends over 17 amino acids. Germline values: CDR1 LNHNV, CDR2 YYDKDF (reference sequence). cDNA libraries of TCR beta carried unique molecular identifiers. TCRdb re-derived calls from the PCR reads in MiXCR, one entry per CDR3 protein. This sample yields some 690,000 distinct CDR3 sequences, of which approximately 59% are seen a single time; 11% belongs to the top ten. J is TRBJ2-3 and V is TRBV15, with D tentatively TRBD1 (6 bases). The clonotype was recovered from a girl aged 2 to 9 with multiple sclerosis. Sequencing was carried out using blood. The CDR3 loop is CATSRDPEDRGTDTQYF. CDR3 sequence (DNA): TGTGCCACCAGCAGAGACCCGGAGGACAGAGGCACAGATACGCAGTATTTT.